The T cell receptor beta chain under discussion was sequenced for a study of blood T cell repertoires in COVID-19. Study overall: The samples span acute and convalescent COVID-19 from the United States, Italy and Spain. T cells, B-cell-depleted T cells, or PBMCs provided the cDNA or gDNA that served as material.

Germline CDR1 and CDR2: SGHTA and FQGNSA. This CDR3 is built from 15 residues. The trim removed 8 bases at V and 2 bases at J, leaving 9 bases unmatched. Per the original methods: Amplification from reference gene primers served as the basis for estimated nucleated cell counts. Repertoires were generated with immunoSEQ multiplex PCR, while TCRdb's copy carries only in-frame clones and drops some. V and J calls and clone size are copied from that table; D and trimming were computed from the DNA. The sample carries roughly 120,000 clones, approximately 81% recorded once. The chain joins TRBV7-2 to TRBJ1-2; 9 bases match TRBD1. This clonotype originated in a woman of 80 years or more with acute or convalescent COVID-19. Sequenced material: peripheral blood. CDR3 amino acids: CASAPSTGGNYGYTF. In DNA, the CDR3 is TGTGCCAGCGCCCCCTCTACAGGGGGCAACTATGGCTACACCTTC.